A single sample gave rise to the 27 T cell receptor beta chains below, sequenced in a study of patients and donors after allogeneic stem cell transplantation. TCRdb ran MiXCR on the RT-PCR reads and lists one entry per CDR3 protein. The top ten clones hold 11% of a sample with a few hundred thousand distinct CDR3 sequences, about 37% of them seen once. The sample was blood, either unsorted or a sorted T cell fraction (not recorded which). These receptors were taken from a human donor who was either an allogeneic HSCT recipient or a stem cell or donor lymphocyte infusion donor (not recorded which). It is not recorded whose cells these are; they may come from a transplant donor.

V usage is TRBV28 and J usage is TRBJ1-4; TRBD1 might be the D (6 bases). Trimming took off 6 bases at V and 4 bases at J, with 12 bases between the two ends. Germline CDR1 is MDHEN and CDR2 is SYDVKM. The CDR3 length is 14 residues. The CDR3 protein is CASSSQGINEKLFF. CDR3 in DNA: TGTGCCAGCAGCTCACAGGGAATTAATGAAAAACTGTTTTTT. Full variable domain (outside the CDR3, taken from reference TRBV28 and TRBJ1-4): DVKVTQSSRYLVKRTGEKVFLECVQDMDHENMFWYRQDPGLGLRLIYFSYDVKMKEKGDIPEGYSVSREKKERFSLILESASTNQTSMYLCASSSQGINEKLFFGSGTQLSVL.

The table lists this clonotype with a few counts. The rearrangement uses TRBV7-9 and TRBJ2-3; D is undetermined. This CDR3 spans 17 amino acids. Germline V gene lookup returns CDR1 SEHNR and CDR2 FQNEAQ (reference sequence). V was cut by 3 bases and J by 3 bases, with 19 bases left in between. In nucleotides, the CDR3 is TGTGCCAGCAGCTTTCCTAGATTCAGCAGAATAACAGATACGCAGTATTTT. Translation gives CASSFPRFSRITDTQYF.

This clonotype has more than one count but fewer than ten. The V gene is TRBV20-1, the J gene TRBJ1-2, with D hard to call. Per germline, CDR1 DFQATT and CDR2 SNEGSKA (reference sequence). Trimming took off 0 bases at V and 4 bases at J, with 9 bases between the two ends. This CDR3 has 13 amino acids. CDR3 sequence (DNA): TGCAGTGCTAGAGATGGCAGGAGCTATGGCTACACCTTC. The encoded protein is CSARDGRSYGYTF.

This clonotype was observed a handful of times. The CDR3 DNA reads as TGTGCCAGCACCCAAGGCCGGGGACAGGTCATATATTTT. Translated, it gives CASTQGRGQVIYF. The chain employs TRBV12-3 or TRBV12-4 and TRBJ1-3, with 8 bases fitting TRBD1. The V and J ends lost 7 bases and 12 bases, in that order; junction bases with no gene match: 11. The CDR3 consists of 13 residues.

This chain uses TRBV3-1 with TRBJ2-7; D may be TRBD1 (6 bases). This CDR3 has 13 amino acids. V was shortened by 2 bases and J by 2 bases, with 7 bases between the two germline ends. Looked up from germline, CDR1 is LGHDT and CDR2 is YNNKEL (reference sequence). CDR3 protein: CASSQRGTYEQYF. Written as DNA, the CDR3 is TGTGCCAGCAGCCAAAGGGGGACCTACGAGCAGTACTTC.

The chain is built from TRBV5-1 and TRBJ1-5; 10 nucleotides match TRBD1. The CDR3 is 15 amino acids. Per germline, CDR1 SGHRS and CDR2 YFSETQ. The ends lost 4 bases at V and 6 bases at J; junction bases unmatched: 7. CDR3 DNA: TGCGCCAGCAGCCAGACAGGGGGCGCAGGTCAGCCCCAGCATTTT. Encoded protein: CASSQTGGAGQPQHF.

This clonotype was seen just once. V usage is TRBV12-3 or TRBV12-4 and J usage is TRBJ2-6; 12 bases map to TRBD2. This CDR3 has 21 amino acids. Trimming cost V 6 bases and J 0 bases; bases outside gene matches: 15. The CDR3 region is CASRSPAGLAGQPSGANVLTF. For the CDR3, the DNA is TGTGCCAGCAGGAGTCCGGCAGGACTAGCGGGGCAACCCTCTGGGGCCAACGTCCTGACTTTC.

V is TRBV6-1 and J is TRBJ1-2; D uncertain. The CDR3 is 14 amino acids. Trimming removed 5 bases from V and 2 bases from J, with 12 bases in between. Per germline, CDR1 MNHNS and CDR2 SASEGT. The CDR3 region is CASSLSGRNYGYTF. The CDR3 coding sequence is TGTGCCAGCAGTCTAAGTGGACGGAACTATGGCTACACCTTC.

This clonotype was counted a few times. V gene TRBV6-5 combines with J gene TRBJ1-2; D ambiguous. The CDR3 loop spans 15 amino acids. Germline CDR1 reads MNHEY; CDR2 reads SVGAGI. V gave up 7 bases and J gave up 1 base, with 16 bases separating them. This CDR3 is CASKVRHTLNYGYTF. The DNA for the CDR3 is TGTGCCAGCAAAGTGAGGCACACCCTTAACTATGGCTACACCTTC.

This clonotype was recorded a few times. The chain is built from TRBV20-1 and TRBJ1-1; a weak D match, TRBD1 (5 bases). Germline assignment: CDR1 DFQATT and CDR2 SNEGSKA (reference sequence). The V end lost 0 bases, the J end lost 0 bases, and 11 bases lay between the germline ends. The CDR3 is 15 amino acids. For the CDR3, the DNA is TGCAGTGCTAGAGATCGGGCAGGGCTGAACACTGAAGCTTTCTTT. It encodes CSARDRAGLNTEAFF.

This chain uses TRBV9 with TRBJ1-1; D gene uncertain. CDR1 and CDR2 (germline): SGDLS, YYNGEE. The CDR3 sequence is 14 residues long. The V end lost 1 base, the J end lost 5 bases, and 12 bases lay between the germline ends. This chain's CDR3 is CASSVSSVGTEAFF. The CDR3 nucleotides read TGTGCCAGCAGCGTAAGTAGCGTGGGAACTGAAGCTTTCTTT. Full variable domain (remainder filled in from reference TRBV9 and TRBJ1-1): DSGVTQTPKHLITATGQRVTLRCSPRSGDLSVYWYQQSLDQGLQFLIQYYNGEERAKGNILERFSAQQFPDLHSELNLSSLELGDSALYFCASSVSSVGTEAFFGQGTRLTVV.

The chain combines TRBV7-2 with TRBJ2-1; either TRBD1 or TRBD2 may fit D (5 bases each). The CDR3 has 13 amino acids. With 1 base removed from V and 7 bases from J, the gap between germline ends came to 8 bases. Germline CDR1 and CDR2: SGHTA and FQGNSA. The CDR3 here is CASSLDWGNEQFF. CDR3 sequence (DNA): TGTGCCAGCAGCTTAGATTGGGGGAATGAGCAGTTCTTC.

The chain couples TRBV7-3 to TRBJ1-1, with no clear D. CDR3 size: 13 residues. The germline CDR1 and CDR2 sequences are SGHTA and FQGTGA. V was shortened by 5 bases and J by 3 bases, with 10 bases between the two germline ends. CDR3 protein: CASSRTRDTEAFF. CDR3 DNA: TGTGCCAGCAGCCGAACCCGGGACACTGAAGCTTTCTTT.

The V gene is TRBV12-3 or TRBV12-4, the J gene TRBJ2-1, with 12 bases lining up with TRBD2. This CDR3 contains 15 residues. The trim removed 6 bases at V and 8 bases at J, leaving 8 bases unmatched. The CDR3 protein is CASRPLAGGPYEQFF. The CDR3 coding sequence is TGTGCCAGCAGACCCCTAGCGGGGGGGCCATATGAGCAGTTCTTC.

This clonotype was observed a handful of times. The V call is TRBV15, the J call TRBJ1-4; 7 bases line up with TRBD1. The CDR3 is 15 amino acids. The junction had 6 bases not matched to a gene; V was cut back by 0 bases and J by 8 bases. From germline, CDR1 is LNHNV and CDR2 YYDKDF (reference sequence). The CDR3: CATSRDTGAREKLFF. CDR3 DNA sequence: TGTGCCACCAGCAGAGATACAGGGGCCAGGGAAAAACTGTTTTTT.

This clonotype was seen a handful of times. CDR3 nucleotide sequence: TGTGCCAGCAGCTTACAGGGGACTGCAACTAATGAAAAACTGTTTTTT. This translates into CASSLQGTATNEKLFF. The chain couples TRBV9 to TRBJ1-4; 7 bases fit TRBD1. The CDR3 has 16 residues. Trimming removed 4 bases from V and 0 bases from J; junction bases left unmatched: 6. Germline V CDR1 and CDR2: SGDLS, YYNGEE.

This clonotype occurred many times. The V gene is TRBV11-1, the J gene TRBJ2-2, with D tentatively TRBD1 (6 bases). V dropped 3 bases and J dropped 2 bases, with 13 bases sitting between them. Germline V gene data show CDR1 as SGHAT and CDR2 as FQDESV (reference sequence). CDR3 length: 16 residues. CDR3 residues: CASSLPRTVNTGELFF. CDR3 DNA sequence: TGTGCCAGCAGCTTGCCCCGGACAGTCAACACCGGGGAGCTGTTTTTT.

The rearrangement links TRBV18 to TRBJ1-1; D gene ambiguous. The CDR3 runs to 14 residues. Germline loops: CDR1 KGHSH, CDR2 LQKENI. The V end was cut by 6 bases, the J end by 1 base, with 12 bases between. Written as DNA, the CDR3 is TGTGCCAGCTCGCTTCAGGAGGCGAACACTGAAGCTTTCTTT. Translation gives CASSLQEANTEAFF.

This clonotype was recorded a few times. The DNA of the CDR3 is TGTGCCAGCAGCACCCGAGCAAGGACAGGGCATGAAAAACTGTTTTTT. It encodes CASSTRARTGHEKLFF. The gene calls are TRBV7-6 and TRBJ1-4, with 8 positions matching TRBD1. The germline V gene encodes CDR1 SGHVS and CDR2 FNYEAQ. V lost 5 bases, J lost 6 bases, and 11 bases stayed unmatched. This CDR3 contains 16 residues.

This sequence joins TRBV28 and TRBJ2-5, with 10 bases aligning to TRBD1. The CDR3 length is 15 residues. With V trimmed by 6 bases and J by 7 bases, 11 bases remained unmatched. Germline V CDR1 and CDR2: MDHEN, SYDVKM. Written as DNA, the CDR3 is TGTGCCAGCAGACGTTACGGACAGGGGGTACGGACCCAGTACTTC. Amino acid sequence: CASRRYGQGVRTQYF.

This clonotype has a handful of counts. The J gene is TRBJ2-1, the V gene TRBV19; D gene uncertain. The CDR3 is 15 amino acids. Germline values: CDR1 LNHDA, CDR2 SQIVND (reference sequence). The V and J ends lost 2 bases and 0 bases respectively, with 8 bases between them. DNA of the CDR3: TGTGCCAGTAGTATATCGAGATTCTCCTACAATGAGCAGTTCTTC. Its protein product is CASSISRFSYNEQFF.

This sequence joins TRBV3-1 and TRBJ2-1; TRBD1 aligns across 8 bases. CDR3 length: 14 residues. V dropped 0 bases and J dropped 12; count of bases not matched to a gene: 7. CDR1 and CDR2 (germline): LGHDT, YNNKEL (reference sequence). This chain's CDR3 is CASSQDQTGVLQFF. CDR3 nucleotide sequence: TGTGCCAGCAGCCAAGATCAGACAGGGGTGTTGCAGTTCTTC.

DNA for the CDR3: TGCGCCAGCAGCTTGGACAGGTGGGGAAACACCATATATTTT. Protein: CASSLDRWGNTIYF. The genes are TRBV5-1 and TRBJ1-3, with TRBD1 as a possible D gene (5 bases). Germline V lookup: CDR1 SGHRS, CDR2 YFSETQ. This CDR3 has 14 residues. Trimming stripped 0 bases from V and 4 bases from J, with 8 bases between.

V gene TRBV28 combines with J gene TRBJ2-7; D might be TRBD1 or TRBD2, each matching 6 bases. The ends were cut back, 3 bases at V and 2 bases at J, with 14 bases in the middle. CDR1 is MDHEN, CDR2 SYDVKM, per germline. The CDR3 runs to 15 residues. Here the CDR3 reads CASSFVQGGPYEQYF. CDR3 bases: TGTGCCAGCAGTTTCGTACAGGGAGGTCCCTACGAGCAGTACTTC.

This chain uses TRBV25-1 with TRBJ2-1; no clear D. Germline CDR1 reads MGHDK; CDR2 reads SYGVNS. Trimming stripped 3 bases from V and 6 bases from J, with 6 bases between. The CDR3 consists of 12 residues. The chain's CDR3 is CASSERTNEQFF. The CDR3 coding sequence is TGTGCCAGCAGTGAGCGGACCAATGAGCAGTTCTTC.

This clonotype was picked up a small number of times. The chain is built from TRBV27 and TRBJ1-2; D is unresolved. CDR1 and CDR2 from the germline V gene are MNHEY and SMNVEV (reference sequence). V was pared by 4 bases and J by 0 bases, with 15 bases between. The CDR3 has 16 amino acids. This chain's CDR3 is CASSWTLHNSNYGYTF. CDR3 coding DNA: TGTGCCAGCAGTTGGACCCTTCACAACTCTAACTATGGCTACACCTTC.

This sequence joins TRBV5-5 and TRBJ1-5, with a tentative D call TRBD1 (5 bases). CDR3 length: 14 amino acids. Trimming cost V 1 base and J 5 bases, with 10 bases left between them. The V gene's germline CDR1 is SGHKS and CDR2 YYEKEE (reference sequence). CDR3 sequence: CASSLPGSDQPQHF. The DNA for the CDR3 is TGTGCCAGCAGCTTGCCAGGGAGCGATCAGCCCCAGCATTTT.